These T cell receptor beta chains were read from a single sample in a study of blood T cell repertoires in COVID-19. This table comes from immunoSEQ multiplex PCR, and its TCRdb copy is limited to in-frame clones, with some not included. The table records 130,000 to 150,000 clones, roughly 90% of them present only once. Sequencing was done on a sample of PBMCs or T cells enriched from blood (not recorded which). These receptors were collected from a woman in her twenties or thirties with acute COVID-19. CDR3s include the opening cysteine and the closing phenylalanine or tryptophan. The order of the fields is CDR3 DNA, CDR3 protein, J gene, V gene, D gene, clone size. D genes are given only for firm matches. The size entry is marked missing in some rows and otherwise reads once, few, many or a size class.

CDR3 DNA: TGCGCCAGCAGCCAAGTTGCCCACAGAGCTAATGAAAAACTGTTTTTT
CDR3 protein: CASSQVAHRANEKLFF
J gene: TRBJ1-4
V gene: TRBV4-1
D gene: -
clone size: -

CDR3 DNA: TGTGCCAGCAGCTTGGGCCGGCAGGGGGCAACAGATACGCAGTATTTT
CDR3 protein: CASSLGRQGATDTQYF
J gene: TRBJ2-3
V gene: TRBV7-3
D gene: TRBD1
clone size: -

CDR3 DNA: TGTGCCAGCAGCTCTGGAGGCAGGGGCGAAGGGGAAAAACTGTTTTTT
CDR3 protein: CASSSGGRGEGEKLFF
J gene: TRBJ1-4
V gene: TRBV5-5
D gene: -
clone size: -

CDR3 DNA: TGTGCCAGCAGCTCGGGACAGGGTGAGAATGAAAAACTGTTTTTT
CDR3 protein: CASSSGQGENEKLFF
J gene: TRBJ1-4
V gene: TRBV11-3
D gene: TRBD1
clone size: -

CDR3 DNA: TGTGCCAGCAGTTTGACTGGCGAGCAGTACTTC
CDR3 protein: CASSLTGEQYF
J gene: TRBJ2-7
V gene: TRBV6-2/TRBV6-3
D gene: -
clone size: -

CDR3 DNA: TGTGCCAGCAGCTCCGGGACAGGGGGAGGTCAGCCCCAGCATTTT
CDR3 protein: CASSSGTGGGQPQHF
J gene: TRBJ1-5
V gene: TRBV7-8
D gene: TRBD1
clone size: -

CDR3 DNA: TGTGCCAGTAGTGGAGCCGGGACAGCCCTCGGGAATGAAAAACTGTTTTTT
CDR3 protein: CASSGAGTALGNEKLFF
J gene: TRBJ1-4
V gene: TRBV19
D gene: TRBD1
clone size: -

CDR3 DNA: TGTGCCAGCGGTTCGGACACTGAAGCTTTCTTT
CDR3 protein: CASGSDTEAFF
J gene: TRBJ1-1
V gene: TRBV10-3
D gene: -
clone size: -

CDR3 DNA: TGCGCCAGCAGCCAAGAATCGAGACAGGGGGCCATCATGAACACTGAAGCTTTCTTT
CDR3 protein: CASSQESRQGAIMNTEAFF
J gene: TRBJ1-1
V gene: TRBV4-3
D gene: TRBD1
clone size: once

CDR3 DNA: TGTGCCAGCAGCCCGATCGGGAAATTCTACGAGCAGTACTTC
CDR3 protein: CASSPIGKFYEQYF
J gene: TRBJ2-7
V gene: TRBV5-6
D gene: -
clone size: -

CDR3 DNA: TGTGCCAGCAGCTCCCGGACAGTCTACAATGAGCAGTTCTTC
CDR3 protein: CASSSRTVYNEQFF
J gene: TRBJ2-1
V gene: TRBV11-1
D gene: -
clone size: once

CDR3 DNA: TGTGCCAGCAGCTTGGGGGGAGTCCAAGAGACCCAGTACTTC
CDR3 protein: CASSLGGVQETQYF
J gene: TRBJ2-5
V gene: TRBV5-4
D gene: -
clone size: -

CDR3 DNA: TGTGCCAGCAGTTACTGGGGGACAGGGGCGGCGGAGACCCAGTACTTC
CDR3 protein: CASSYWGTGAAETQYF
J gene: TRBJ2-5
V gene: TRBV6-2/TRBV6-3
D gene: TRBD1
clone size: -

CDR3 DNA: TGTGCCAGCAGTACCACCGGGGTGGCCACTGAAGCTTTCTTT
CDR3 protein: CASSTTGVATEAFF
J gene: TRBJ1-1
V gene: TRBV27
D gene: -
clone size: -

CDR3 DNA: -
CDR3 protein: CASSMVGQGTFF
J gene: TRBJ1-1
V gene: TRBV19
D gene: -
clone size: -

CDR3 DNA: TGTGCCACCAGCAGACAGTCCATGAACACTGAAGCTTTCTTT
CDR3 protein: CATSRQSMNTEAFF
J gene: TRBJ1-1
V gene: TRBV15
D gene: -
clone size: -

CDR3 DNA: TGTGCCACCAGTGATCCTAGGCAGGGAAGGGACGAGCAGTACTTC
CDR3 protein: CATSDPRQGRDEQYF
J gene: TRBJ2-7
V gene: TRBV24-1
D gene: -
clone size: once

CDR3 DNA: TGCGCCAGCAGCCAAGTGCTAGCGGGAGAGGGGTGGAACAATGAGCAGTTCTTC
CDR3 protein: CASSQVLAGEGWNNEQFF
J gene: TRBJ2-1
V gene: TRBV4-3
D gene: TRBD2
clone size: -

CDR3 DNA: TGTGCCTGGAATCCTAGCGGGGTATACAATGAGCAGTTCTTC
CDR3 protein: CAWNPSGVYNEQFF
J gene: TRBJ2-1
V gene: TRBV30
D gene: TRBD2
clone size: -

CDR3 DNA: TGTGCCAGCAGTTCCAGACTAGTAAGGAACAATGAGCAGTTCTTC
CDR3 protein: CASSSRLVRNNEQFF
J gene: TRBJ2-1
V gene: TRBV27
D gene: -
clone size: -

CDR3 DNA: TGTGCCAGCAGTTACTCGACAGGGGCTAGGGAAAAACTGTTTTTT
CDR3 protein: CASSYSTGAREKLFF
J gene: TRBJ1-4
V gene: TRBV6-5
D gene: TRBD1
clone size: few

CDR3 DNA: TGTGCCAGCAGCCCTGGGACAGGGTTGGGCGAGCAGTACTTC
CDR3 protein: CASSPGTGLGEQYF
J gene: TRBJ2-7
V gene: TRBV11-3
D gene: TRBD1
clone size: -

CDR3 DNA: TGCAGCGTTGAAGATTGGGGGACAGTCGGGCAGTTCTTC
CDR3 protein: CSVEDWGTVGQFF
J gene: TRBJ2-1
V gene: TRBV29-1
D gene: TRBD1
clone size: -